These T cell receptor beta chains were read from a single sample in a study of vaccination and CD4 T cells after COVID-19. The antigens of these receptors remain unknown. From the PCR reads, TCRdb called clonotypes with MiXCR, one entry per CDR3 protein. The sample has 10,000 to 11,000 distinct CDR3 sequences; around 60% are singletons. Sequences were obtained from CD4+ T cells from blood, cultured in vitro. Source of these receptors: a human donor who had recovered from COVID-19. CDR3s include the opening cysteine and the closing phenylalanine or tryptophan. The order of the fields is clone size, J gene, V gene, D gene, CDR3 length, CDR3 protein, CDR3 DNA. A D gene is named only where the DNA matches it firmly. Where a row states a size, it is once, few, many or the class of an expanded clone; other rows omit it.

abundance: once; j_gene: TRBJ2-3; v_gene: TRBV5-1; d_gene: NA; len: 15; CDR3aa: CASSRDLRSTDTQYF; CDR3nt: TGCGCCAGCAGCCGGGACCTTCGGAGCACAGATACGCAGTATTTT
abundance: NA; j_gene: TRBJ2-7; v_gene: TRBV20-1; d_gene: TRBD2; len: 16; CDR3aa: CSAGRGLAVRSYEQYF; CDR3nt: TGCAGTGCAGGCAGGGGACTAGCGGTGCGCTCCTACGAGCAGTACTTC
abundance: NA; j_gene: TRBJ2-2; v_gene: TRBV6-2/TRBV6-3; d_gene: TRBD1; len: 17; CDR3aa: CASIALPGQGATGELFF; CDR3nt: TGTGCCAGCATCGCCCTACCGGGACAGGGGGCCACCGGGGAGCTGTTTTTT
abundance: NA; j_gene: TRBJ2-3; v_gene: TRBV7-2; d_gene: NA; len: 15; CDR3aa: CASSPQAAPGLAQYF; CDR3nt: TGTGCCAGCAGCCCACAAGCAGCGCCGGGACTGGCGCAGTATTTT
abundance: NA; j_gene: TRBJ2-7; v_gene: TRBV7-2; d_gene: TRBD1; len: 15; CDR3aa: CASSLVTGGNYEQYF; CDR3nt: TGTGCCAGCAGCTTAGTGACAGGGGGAAACTACGAGCAGTACTTC
abundance: NA; j_gene: TRBJ2-1; v_gene: TRBV7-2; d_gene: TRBD1; len: 18; CDR3aa: CASSLFPVTGSSYNEQFF; CDR3nt: TGTGCCAGCAGCTTGTTCCCTGTGACAGGGAGCTCCTACAATGAGCAGTTCTTC
abundance: NA; j_gene: TRBJ2-5; v_gene: TRBV6-5; d_gene: NA; len: 13; CDR3aa: CASTYRGEETQYF; CDR3nt: TGTGCCAGCACTTACCGCGGGGAAGAGACCCAGTACTTC
abundance: few; j_gene: TRBJ2-7; v_gene: TRBV19; d_gene: NA; len: 12; CDR3aa: CASSTQGYEQYF; CDR3nt: TGTGCCAGTAGTACACAGGGATACGAGCAGTACTTC
abundance: NA; j_gene: TRBJ1-4; v_gene: TRBV20-1; d_gene: NA; len: 15; CDR3aa: CSASRGPPTNEKLFF; CDR3nt: TGCAGTGCTAGCCGGGGGCCCCCAACTAATGAAAAACTGTTTTTT
abundance: NA; j_gene: TRBJ1-6; v_gene: TRBV19; d_gene: TRBD1; len: 16; CDR3aa: CASSTRRTGDNSPLHF; CDR3nt: TGTGCCAGTAGTACGAGGAGGACAGGGGACAATTCACCCCTCCACTTT
abundance: few; j_gene: TRBJ1-5; v_gene: TRBV7-9; d_gene: NA; len: 12; CDR3aa: CASSLQVGTQHF; CDR3nt: TGTGCCAGCAGCTTACAAGTCGGGACCCAGCATTTT
abundance: NA; j_gene: TRBJ1-2; v_gene: TRBV27; d_gene: TRBD1; len: 16; CDR3aa: CASSFHISGQGEGYTF; CDR3nt: TGTGCCAGCAGTTTTCACATCTCGGGACAGGGTGAGGGCTACACCTTC
abundance: NA; j_gene: TRBJ2-5; v_gene: TRBV5-1; d_gene: TRBD1; len: 14; CDR3aa: CASSIQGAQETQYF; CDR3nt: TGCGCCAGCAGCATCCAGGGGGCTCAAGAGACCCAGTACTTC
abundance: NA; j_gene: TRBJ2-5; v_gene: TRBV7-2; d_gene: NA; len: 14; CDR3aa: CASSLASVTKTQYF; CDR3nt: TGTGCCAGCAGCTTAGCTAGTGTTACTAAGACCCAGTACTTC
abundance: NA; j_gene: TRBJ2-1; v_gene: TRBV20-1; d_gene: TRBD2; len: 15; CDR3aa: CSARDQTSVNNEQFF; CDR3nt: TGCAGTGCTAGAGATCAGACTAGCGTCAACAATGAGCAGTTCTTC
abundance: few; j_gene: TRBJ2-7; v_gene: TRBV20-1; d_gene: NA; len: 12; CDR3aa: CSARDVAHEQYF; CDR3nt: TGCAGTGCTAGAGATGTAGCCCACGAGCAGTACTTC
abundance: NA; j_gene: TRBJ1-2; v_gene: TRBV20-1; d_gene: TRBD1; len: 13; CDR3aa: CSASDRANYGYTF; CDR3nt: TGCAGTGCGTCAGACAGGGCTAACTATGGCTACACCTTC
abundance: few; j_gene: TRBJ1-6; v_gene: TRBV7-2; d_gene: NA; len: 13; CDR3aa: CASSLDPSLPLHF; CDR3nt: TGTGCCAGCAGCTTAGATCCCTCCCTACCCCTCCACTTT
abundance: NA; j_gene: TRBJ2-2; v_gene: TRBV6-1; d_gene: NA; len: 13; CDR3aa: CASRWQGPGELFF; CDR3nt: TGTGCCAGCAGGTGGCAGGGTCCCGGGGAGCTGTTTTTT
abundance: few; j_gene: TRBJ1-2; v_gene: TRBV6-5; d_gene: NA; len: 12; CDR3aa: CASSYDFLSYTF; CDR3nt: TGTGCCAGCAGTTACGATTTTCTAAGCTACACCTTC
abundance: NA; j_gene: TRBJ2-5; v_gene: TRBV6-1; d_gene: NA; len: 12; CDR3aa: CATQGGWETQYF; CDR3nt: TGTGCCACCCAGGGAGGTTGGGAGACCCAGTACTTC
abundance: NA; j_gene: TRBJ1-2; v_gene: TRBV29-1; d_gene: NA; len: 14; CDR3aa: CSVEVGRGGGGYTF; CDR3nt: TGCAGCGTTGAAGTGGGGCGGGGCGGCGGTGGCTACACCTTC
abundance: NA; j_gene: TRBJ1-5; v_gene: TRBV7-2; d_gene: NA; len: 13; CDR3aa: CASTPDGYQPQHF; CDR3nt: TGTGCCAGCACCCCGGATGGATATCAGCCCCAGCATTTT
abundance: NA; j_gene: TRBJ1-6; v_gene: TRBV6-1; d_gene: NA; len: 15; CDR3aa: CASSDYSNVNSPLHF; CDR3nt: TGTGCCAGCAGTGATTATAGTAACGTGAATTCACCCCTCCACTTT
abundance: NA; j_gene: TRBJ2-5; v_gene: TRBV6-2/TRBV6-3; d_gene: NA; len: 14; CDR3aa: CASSYPGPRETQYF; CDR3nt: TGTGCCAGCAGTTACCCAGGGCCTAGGGAGACCCAGTACTTC
abundance: NA; j_gene: TRBJ1-1; v_gene: TRBV21-1; d_gene: NA; len: 16; CDR3aa: CASSKWRGTKVTEAFF; CDR3nt: TGTGCCAGCAGCAAATGGCGGGGCACAAAGGTCACTGAAGCTTTCTTT
abundance: NA; j_gene: TRBJ1-6; v_gene: TRBV21-1; d_gene: NA; len: 15; CDR3aa: CASSKETWGNSPLHF; CDR3nt: TGTGCCAGCAGCAAAGAAACCTGGGGTAATTCACCCCTCCACTTT
abundance: hyperexpanded; j_gene: TRBJ1-1; v_gene: TRBV6-1; d_gene: NA; len: 13; CDR3aa: CASSVTRNTEAFF; CDR3nt: TGTGCCAGCAGCGTAACACGGAACACTGAAGCTTTCTTT
abundance: NA; j_gene: TRBJ1-5; v_gene: TRBV19; d_gene: NA; len: 14; CDR3aa: CASSMGQTDRAQHF; CDR3nt: TGTGCCAGTAGTATGGGGCAGACAGATCGGGCCCAGCATTTT
abundance: once; j_gene: TRBJ2-7; v_gene: TRBV23-1; d_gene: NA; len: 11; CDR3aa: CASTHGYEQYF; CDR3nt: TGCGCCAGCACCCATGGATACGAGCAGTACTTC
abundance: NA; j_gene: TRBJ1-5; v_gene: TRBV27; d_gene: TRBD1; len: 13; CDR3aa: CASSYRGVQPQHF; CDR3nt: TGTGCCAGCAGTTACAGGGGAGTTCAGCCCCAGCATTTT
abundance: NA; j_gene: TRBJ1-2; v_gene: TRBV12-3/TRBV12-4; d_gene: NA; len: 13; CDR3aa: CASSRGRGGGYTF; CDR3nt: TGTGCCAGCAGCCGGGGGAGGGGGGGGGGCTACACCTTC
abundance: NA; j_gene: TRBJ2-7; v_gene: TRBV6-1; d_gene: TRBD2; len: 15; CDR3aa: CASSEPGTSSYEQYF; CDR3nt: TGTGCCAGCAGTGAACCCGGGACTAGCTCCTACGAGCAGTACTTC
abundance: NA; j_gene: TRBJ2-2; v_gene: TRBV7-9; d_gene: NA; len: 13; CDR3aa: CASSLLADGELFF; CDR3nt: TGTGCCAGCAGCTTACTCGCGGACGGGGAGCTGTTTTTT
abundance: NA; j_gene: TRBJ1-3; v_gene: TRBV20-1; d_gene: NA; len: 13; CDR3aa: CSAGGGFGNTIYF; CDR3nt: TGCAGTGCCGGCGGGGGATTCGGAAACACCATATATTTT
abundance: NA; j_gene: TRBJ1-1; v_gene: TRBV6-5; d_gene: TRBD1; len: 14; CDR3aa: CASSFYRGGTEAFF; CDR3nt: TGTGCCAGCAGTTTCTACAGGGGAGGGACTGAAGCTTTCTTT
abundance: NA; j_gene: TRBJ2-1; v_gene: TRBV7-2; d_gene: NA; len: 12; CDR3aa: CASSLAGIEQFF; CDR3nt: TGTGCCAGCAGCTTGGCGGGGATTGAGCAGTTCTTC
abundance: once; j_gene: TRBJ1-1; v_gene: TRBV7-8; d_gene: TRBD1; len: 15; CDR3aa: CASSTRQGAGTEAFF; CDR3nt: TGTGCCAGCAGCACCCGACAGGGGGCTGGCACTGAAGCTTTCTTT
abundance: few; j_gene: TRBJ1-3; v_gene: TRBV20-1; d_gene: NA; len: 14; CDR3aa: CSATDRVSGNTIYF; CDR3nt: TGCAGTGCTACGGACAGAGTCTCTGGAAACACCATATATTTT
abundance: NA; j_gene: TRBJ2-7; v_gene: TRBV20-1; d_gene: NA; len: 12; CDR3aa: CSASYQNYEQYF; CDR3nt: TGCAGTGCTAGTTACCAAAACTACGAGCAGTACTTC
abundance: NA; j_gene: TRBJ1-1; v_gene: TRBV20-1; d_gene: NA; len: 12; CDR3aa: CSASQGRTEAFF; CDR3nt: TGCAGTGCTAGTCAAGGCCGCACTGAAGCTTTCTTT
abundance: NA; j_gene: TRBJ2-2; v_gene: TRBV15; d_gene: TRBD2; len: 17; CDR3aa: CATSRGLAGSGAGELFF; CDR3nt: TGTGCCACCAGCAGGGGATTAGCGGGGTCAGGCGCCGGGGAGCTGTTTTTT
abundance: NA; j_gene: TRBJ1-2; v_gene: TRBV12-3/TRBV12-4; d_gene: NA; len: 12; CDR3aa: CASSFGGYGYTF; CDR3nt: TGTGCCAGCAGTTTCGGGGGATATGGCTACACCTTC
abundance: medium-sized; j_gene: TRBJ1-2; v_gene: TRBV20-1; d_gene: NA; len: 12; CDR3aa: CSARLRGQTNEF; CDR3nt: TGCAGTGCTAGACTAAGAGGACAGACGAACGAATTC
abundance: NA; j_gene: TRBJ2-1; v_gene: TRBV20-1; d_gene: NA; len: 14; CDR3aa: CSARALIGYNEQFF; CDR3nt: TGCAGTGCTAGAGCTCTAATAGGCTACAATGAGCAGTTCTTC
abundance: NA; j_gene: TRBJ2-3; v_gene: TRBV18; d_gene: NA; len: 16; CDR3aa: CASSHQPGTSTDTQYF; CDR3nt: TGTGCCAGCTCACATCAACCCGGGACTAGCACAGATACGCAGTATTTT
abundance: NA; j_gene: TRBJ2-1; v_gene: TRBV5-4; d_gene: NA; len: 12; CDR3aa: CASSVISNEQFF; CDR3nt: TGTGCCAGCAGCGTGATCAGCAATGAGCAGTTCTTC
abundance: NA; j_gene: TRBJ1-6; v_gene: TRBV10-3; d_gene: TRBD1; len: 16; CDR3aa: CAISEWGAGGNSPLHF; CDR3nt: TGTGCCATCAGTGAATGGGGGGCAGGGGGCAATTCACCCCTCCACTTT
abundance: NA; j_gene: TRBJ2-2; v_gene: TRBV21-1; d_gene: NA; len: 19; CDR3aa: CASSKGGTGPWEGTGELFF; CDR3nt: TGTGCCAGCAGCAAAGGAGGGACAGGCCCATGGGAGGGCACCGGGGAGCTGTTTTTT
abundance: NA; j_gene: TRBJ1-6; v_gene: TRBV20-1; d_gene: NA; len: 12; CDR3aa: CSARGPDSPLHF; CDR3nt: TGCAGTGCTAGAGGTCCAGATTCACCCCTCCACTTT
abundance: few; j_gene: TRBJ1-2; v_gene: TRBV20-1; d_gene: TRBD1; len: 12; CDR3aa: CSASDRGRGYTF; CDR3nt: TGCAGTGCCAGTGACAGGGGCCGGGGCTACACCTTC
abundance: few; j_gene: TRBJ1-5; v_gene: TRBV15; d_gene: TRBD1; len: 20; CDR3aa: CATSRGVDRNWASGNQPQHF; CDR3nt: TGTGCCACCAGCAGGGGGGTGGACAGGAATTGGGCTTCGGGCAATCAGCCCCAGCATTTT
abundance: NA; j_gene: TRBJ2-3; v_gene: TRBV7-9; d_gene: TRBD1; len: 14; CDR3aa: CASSFWTGFLTQYF; CDR3nt: TGTGCCAGCAGCTTTTGGACAGGGTTTCTCACGCAGTATTTT
abundance: few; j_gene: TRBJ1-2; v_gene: TRBV12-3/TRBV12-4; d_gene: TRBD1; len: 16; CDR3aa: CASRPHTGQGIRGYTF; CDR3nt: TGTGCCAGCAGGCCCCATACGGGACAGGGGATTCGTGGCTACACCTTC
abundance: few; j_gene: TRBJ1-2; v_gene: TRBV20-1; d_gene: NA; len: 17; CDR3aa: CSAARGGAAYIGYGYTF; CDR3nt: TGCAGTGCCGCCAGGGGCGGGGCGGCCTATATTGGCTATGGCTACACCTTC
abundance: NA; j_gene: TRBJ2-1; v_gene: TRBV7-2; d_gene: NA; len: 12; CDR3aa: CASSLVGGEQFF; CDR3nt: TGTGCCAGCAGCTTAGTAGGAGGTGAGCAGTTCTTC
abundance: once; j_gene: TRBJ2-7; v_gene: TRBV7-3; d_gene: NA; len: 15; CDR3aa: CASSLTGTGPYEQYF; CDR3nt: TGTGCCAGCAGCTTAACCGGGACGGGTCCTTACGAGCAGTACTTC
abundance: NA; j_gene: TRBJ1-6; v_gene: TRBV29-1; d_gene: NA; len: 12; CDR3aa: CSVGTDNSPLHF; CDR3nt: TGCAGCGTTGGGACGGATAATTCACCCCTCCACTTT
abundance: NA; j_gene: TRBJ1-2; v_gene: TRBV2; d_gene: NA; len: 12; CDR3aa: CASSELGLGYTF; CDR3nt: TGTGCCAGCAGTGAATTAGGGTTAGGCTACACCTTC